The clone carrying this T cell receptor beta chain was detected ten times or more. The antigen remains undetermined. Molecular-barcoded quantitative 5'-RACE produced these TCR beta libraries. TCRdb used MiXCR to reprocess the 5' RACE reads, holding one entry per CDR3 protein. The sample includes about 460,000 distinct CDR3 sequences, approximately 5.3% of them seen just once. The data belong to a study of CD8 T cells in ankylosing spondylitis. Points from the study as a whole: Seemingly characteristic of ankylosing spondylitis blood was a TCR beta motif consisting of under ten highly homologous variants. Some motif variants had been reported before (in reactive arthritis synovial fluid and blood). Disease-linked clones reportedly concentrated significantly in matched ankylosing spondylitis synovial fluid.

The receptor was derived from a male donor with ankylosing spondylitis. What was sequenced was blood, either unsorted or a sorted T cell fraction (not recorded which).

In nucleotides, the CDR3 is TGTGCCAGCAGCCCCGGGGGGGGCAGAAGCAATCAGCCCCAGCATTTT. It translates to CASSPGGGRSNQPQHF. The rearrangement links TRBV5-6 to TRBJ1-5; D may be TRBD1 (6 bases). The CDR3 extends over 16 amino acids. V gave up 4 bases and J gave up 1 base, with 15 bases separating them. CDR1 and CDR2 (germline): SGHDT, YYEEEE.